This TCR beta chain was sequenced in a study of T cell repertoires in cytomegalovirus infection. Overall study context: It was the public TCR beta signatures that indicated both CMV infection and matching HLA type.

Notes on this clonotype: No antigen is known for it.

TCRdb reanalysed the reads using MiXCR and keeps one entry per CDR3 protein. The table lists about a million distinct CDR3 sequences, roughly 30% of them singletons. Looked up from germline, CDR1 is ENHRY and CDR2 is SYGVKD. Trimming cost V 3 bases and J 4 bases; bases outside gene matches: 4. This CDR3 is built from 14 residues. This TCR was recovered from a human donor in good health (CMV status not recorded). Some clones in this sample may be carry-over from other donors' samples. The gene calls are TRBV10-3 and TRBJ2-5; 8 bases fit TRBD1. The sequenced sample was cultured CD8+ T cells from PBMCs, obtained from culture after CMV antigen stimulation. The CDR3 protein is CAISESGGLETQYF. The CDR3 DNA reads TGTGCCATCAGTGAATCAGGGGGCCTAGAGACCCAGTACTTC.